Below are 3 T cell receptor beta chains sequenced from a single sample in a study of blood T cell repertoires in COVID-19. Assay used: immunoSEQ multiplex PCR; TCRdb lists only in-frame clones, some missing. The sample includes roughly 81,000 clones, around 85% of them seen just once. The sequenced sample consisted of peripheral blood. These receptors all come from a woman of 80 years or more with COVID-19, enrolled during active disease.

The chain couples TRBV30 to TRBJ1-5; D is perhaps TRBD1 (5 bases). CDR3 length: 13 residues. CDR1 is GTSNPN and CDR2 is SVGIG in the germline V gene (reference sequence). Trimming took 1 base from V and 4 from J, leaving 8 bases between them. The DNA of the CDR3 is TGTGCCTGGAGTGGACAGACTAATCAGCCCCAGCATTTT. It translates to CAWSGQTNQPQHF.

The chain is built from TRBV10-3 and TRBJ2-2, with D perhaps matching TRBD1 (5 bases). V shed 2 bases and J shed 0 bases, with 7 bases lying between them. The V gene's germline CDR1 is ENHRY and CDR2 SYGVKD. CDR3 length: 15 residues. CDR3 loop: CAISERQSNTGELFF. In nucleotides, the CDR3 is TGTGCCATCAGTGAGCGACAGTCGAACACCGGGGAGCTGTTTTTT.

This clone was observed a handful of times. The chain uses TRBV10-1 and TRBJ2-3; a possible D gene is TRBD1 (6 bases). The CDR3 has 14 amino acids. V lost 6 bases to trimming and J lost 4 bases, with 14 bases between them. The germline gives CDR1 WNHNN, CDR2 SYGVQD (reference sequence). CDR3 bases: TGCGCCAGCAGGGTGGACAGAAGCGCAGATACGCAGTATTTT. As protein: CASRVDRSADTQYF.